The 31 T cell receptor beta chains below were found in one sample sequenced in a study of CD8+CD57+ T cells in acquired aplastic anemia. The authors sequenced patients whose flow cytometry had shown CD8+CD57+ cell expansion. Profiling that covered TCR beta VDJ and CDR3 relied on genomic DNA as its template. Via MiXCR, TCRdb re-called the reads, giving one row per CDR3 protein. This sample has around 190,000 distinct CDR3 sequences; around 50% occur once, and the top ten carry 10% to 15%. The sequencing sample was made of sorted CD4+, CD8+, or CD8+CD57+ T cells (not recorded which) from PBMCs. These receptors came from a human donor with aplastic anemia.

This chain's CDR3 is CASSQDEKQETQYF. The CDR3 coding sequence is TGTGCCAGCAGCCAAGACGAAAAACAAGAGACCCAGTACTTC. The chain recombines TRBV7-2 with TRBJ2-5; D gene ambiguous. Trimming took 5 bases from V and 2 from J, leaving 12 bases between them. The germline V gene encodes CDR1 SGHTA and CDR2 FQGNSA. The CDR3 length is 14 residues.

This clonotype was counted at least ten times. The rearrangement uses TRBV25-1 and TRBJ1-6; TRBD1 matches 10 bases. Germline V lookup: CDR1 MGHDK, CDR2 SYGVNS. Trimming took 7 bases from V and 10 from J; bases not matched to a gene: 4. The CDR3 totals 13 residues. CDR3 protein: CASKGQGSSPLHF. For the CDR3, the DNA is TGTGCCAGCAAGGGACAGGGGTCGTCACCCCTCCACTTT. The entire variable domain, with the rest obtained from reference TRBV25-1 and TRBJ1-6, is as follows: EADIYQTPRYLVIGTGKKITLECSQTMGHDKMYWYQQDPGMELHLIHYSYGVNSTEKGDLSSESTVSRIRTEHFPLTLESARPSHTSQYLCASKGQGSSPLHFGNGTRLTVT.

This chain connects TRBV5-6 to TRBJ2-2, with 9 nucleotides matching TRBD1. CDR3 length equals 15 residues. Germline lookup yields CDR1 SGHDT and CDR2 YYEEEE. Trimming took 6 bases from V and 3 from J; bases not matched to a gene: 6. CDR3: CASTGTGGHTGELFF. In nucleotides, the CDR3 is TGTGCCAGCACCGGAACAGGGGGCCACACCGGGGAGCTGTTTTTT.

This clonotype was seen only a few times. The chain joins TRBV5-1 to TRBJ2-1, with D maybe TRBD2 (5 bases). CDR1 is SGHRS and CDR2 is YFSETQ in the germline V gene. CDR3 length: 17 amino acids. Trimming pared 5 bases from V and 0 bases from J, leaving 18 bases between. In DNA, the CDR3 is TGCGCCAGCAGTTATAGTTCATCGGGGAGCTCCTACAATGAGCAGTTCTTC. Translating gives CASSYSSSGSSYNEQFF.

This chain links TRBV30 with TRBJ2-7; D is undetermined. This CDR3 is built from 12 residues. Germline V gene data show CDR1 as GTSNPN and CDR2 as SVGIG (reference sequence). Trimming removed 4 bases at V and 2 bases at J, with 9 bases between. The CDR3 DNA reads as TGTGCCTGGACCATGTCCCCCTACGAGCAGTACTTC. Protein: CAWTMSPYEQYF.

This chain uses TRBV24-1 with TRBJ2-5, with D perhaps matching TRBD2 (6 bases). V was pared by 4 bases and J by 1 base, with 15 bases between. The germline V gene encodes CDR1 KGHDR and CDR2 SFDVKD. This CDR3 spans 16 amino acids. CDR3 residues: CATSEATRGGQETQYF. The CDR3 region has the DNA TGTGCCACCAGTGAAGCCACCCGGGGAGGCCAAGAGACCCAGTACTTC.

This clonotype has a count of ten or more. The V and J genes are TRBV7-9 and TRBJ1-1; D uncertain. Germline V lookup: CDR1 SEHNR, CDR2 FQNEAQ (reference sequence). V shed 1 base and J shed 1 base, with 10 bases lying between them. The CDR3 totals 15 residues. The CDR3 coding sequence is TGTGCCAGCAGCTTAGTTACGGGCTGGAACACTGAAGCTTTCTTT. Its translation: CASSLVTGWNTEAFF.

The sample holds a few counts of this clonotype. The genes are TRBV20-1 and TRBJ1-5, with 8 bases matching TRBD1. Germline V gene lookup returns CDR1 DFQATT and CDR2 SNEGSKA (reference sequence). Trimming took 5 bases from V and 0 from J; bases not matched to a gene: 6. The CDR3 contains 15 residues. The chain's CDR3 is CSAVQGANSNQPQHF. As DNA, the CDR3 is TGCAGTGCTGTGCAGGGGGCAAATAGCAATCAGCCCCAGCATTTT.

As to this clonotype: One end of the junction varies from germline; a read error may be responsible. This chain links TRBV3-1 with TRBJ2-5; D remains unclear. The CDR3 totals 13 residues. The germline V gene encodes CDR1 LGHDT and CDR2 YNNKEL (reference sequence). The CDR3: CAGSSFKGETQYF. The DNA for the CDR3 is TGTGCCGGCAGCAGTTTTAAGGGAGAGACCCAGTACTTC.

This clonotype was counted at least ten times. V is TRBV5-1 and J is TRBJ2-2; D unclear. Trimming left V 5 bases short and J 3 bases short, with 11 bases between. Germline V lookup: CDR1 SGHRS, CDR2 YFSETQ. The CDR3 totals 14 residues. Here the CDR3 DNA reads TGCGCCAGCAGTCTGGATCCTTACACCGGGGAGCTGTTTTTT. Residues: CASSLDPYTGELFF.

The V call is TRBV7-9, the J call TRBJ1-2, with 10 nucleotides matching TRBD1. The J segment lost 8 bases and the V segment lost 1 base, leaving 4 bases of the junction unmatched. Germline V gene sequence: CDR1 SEHNR, CDR2 FQNEAQ (reference sequence). This CDR3 region has 14 residues. The DNA for the CDR3 is TGTGCCAGCAGCTTAGAAGGGACAGGGGTCGGCTACACCTTC. Translation: CASSLEGTGVGYTF.

This clonotype has a single count. A much larger clone lies one base from this, so it may be a read error. The chain carries TRBV6-4 and TRBJ2-7; possibly TRBD1 or TRBD2 for D (5 bases each). Trimming pared 6 bases from V and 8 bases from J, leaving 17 bases between. This CDR3 contains 13 residues. Germline CDR1 MRHNA, CDR2 SNTAGT. CDR3 coding DNA: TGTGCCAGCAGCCAGGGACGTTTGGGGAAGCAGTACTTC. It yields the protein CASSQGRLGKQYF.

About this clonotype: A much more abundant neighbour one base away suggests this may be a read error. J is TRBJ1-6 and V is TRBV6-4; 9 bases are shared with TRBD1. Germline V lookup: CDR1 MRHNA, CDR2 SNTAGT. The CDR3 is 13 residues long. The CDR3 nucleotides are TGTGCCACCGACAGGGGGAATAATTCACCCCCCCACTTT. As protein: CATDRGNNSPPHF.

V gene TRBV25-1 combines with J gene TRBJ2-7, with 10 positions matching TRBD2. From germline, CDR1 is MGHDK and CDR2 SYGVNS. The CDR3 is 18 amino acids. V was clipped by 2 bases and J by 9 bases; unmatched bases: 19. The CDR3 DNA sequence: TGTGCCAGCAGTGAAGAGCGGGGGGGCCTGATTAGCACAGATACGCAGTACTTC. The encoded protein is CASSEERGGLISTDTQYF.

The rearrangement links TRBV7-6 to TRBJ2-5; D not resolved. CDR3 length: 16 amino acids. V was shortened by 2 bases and J by 0 bases, with 13 bases between the two germline ends. Per germline, CDR1 SGHVS and CDR2 FNYEAQ. CDR3 protein: CASSLSFGQNQETQYF. The CDR3 region has the DNA TGTGCCAGCAGCTTAAGTTTCGGGCAGAACCAAGAGACCCAGTACTTC.

The V call is TRBV4-2, the J call TRBJ1-4; D remains unclear. CDR3 size: 16 residues. Germline V lookup: CDR1 LGHNA, CDR2 YNFKEQ. Trimming took 0 bases from V and 4 from J, leaving 12 bases between them. The CDR3 DNA sequence: TGTGCCAGCAGCCAAGATAACACAGTTATTAATGAAAAACTGTTTTTT. Amino acid sequence: CASSQDNTVINEKLFF.

This rearrangement joins TRBV20-1 to TRBJ1-5, with 8 bases matching TRBD1. Germline V CDR1 and CDR2: DFQATT, SNEGSKA (reference sequence). After removal of 0 bases from V and 7 bases from J, the junction contained 8 bases not matched to a gene. The CDR3 runs 15 residues. The chain's CDR3 is CSAREGAGGQQPQHF. The DNA of the CDR3 is TGCAGTGCTAGAGAGGGGGCAGGGGGCCAACAGCCCCAGCATTTT.

This clonotype was seen ten or more times. The gene calls are TRBV20-1 and TRBJ2-1; 8 bases are shared with TRBD1. This CDR3 region has 11 residues. The J segment lost 7 bases and the V segment lost 5 bases, leaving 1 base of the junction unmatched. The germline gives CDR1 DFQATT, CDR2 SNEGSKA (reference sequence). DNA of the CDR3: TGCAGTGCTCACAGGGGGAATGAGCAGTTCTTC. It codes for CSAHRGNEQFF.

This clonotype was seen at least ten times. This chain connects TRBV5-1 to TRBJ2-1, with D tentatively TRBD2 (5 bases). The CDR3 consists of 15 residues. V was cut by 2 bases and J by 8 bases, with 17 bases left in between. From germline, CDR1 is SGHRS and CDR2 YFSETQ. CDR3 coding DNA: TGCGCCAGCAGCTTCACCCCCCAAGACTATGATGAGCAGTTCTTC. It is translated as CASSFTPQDYDEQFF.

This chain connects TRBV6-1 to TRBJ1-5, with D hard to call. The germline V and J ends were trimmed by 6 bases and 0 bases, with 9 bases remaining between them. Per germline, CDR1 MNHNS and CDR2 SASEGT. This CDR3 comprises 14 residues. CDR3 bases: TGTGCCAGCAGCCCAACATTTAGCAATCAGCCCCAGCATTTT. Protein sequence: CASSPTFSNQPQHF.

This rearrangement joins TRBV12-3 or TRBV12-4 to TRBJ1-2, with D perhaps matching TRBD1 (5 bases). The CDR3 contains 14 residues. V was cut by 5 bases and J by 5 bases, with 15 bases left in between. The CDR3 loop reads CASSPWTTEYGYTF. CDR3 coding DNA: TGTGCCAGCAGTCCATGGACAACTGAGTATGGCTACACCTTC.

The chain links TRBV10-2 to TRBJ1-1; 7 bases are a match to TRBD1. V trimming: 6 bases; J trimming: 2 bases; junction bases outside the gene matches: 9. Germline V CDR1 and CDR2: WSHSY, SAAADI. The CDR3 spans 15 residues. CDR3 loop: CASRADRVINTEAFF. The CDR3 coding sequence is TGCGCCAGCAGGGCCGACAGGGTCATTAACACTGAAGCTTTCTTT.

The chain combines TRBV29-1 with TRBJ1-5; D is undetermined. The CDR3 is 13 residues long. V was pared by 5 bases and J by 4 bases, with 12 bases between. Germline CDR1 is SQVTM and CDR2 is ANQGSEA. The CDR3 protein is CSVLSGRNQPQHF. The CDR3 DNA sequence: TGCAGCGTTCTCTCCGGGAGGAATCAGCCCCAGCATTTT. The whole variable domain, remainder taken from reference TRBV29-1 and TRBJ1-5, is SAVISQKPSRDICQRGTSLTIQCQVDSQVTMMFWYRQQPGQSLTLIATANQGSEATYESGFVIDKFPISRPNLTFSTLTVSNMSPEDSSIYLCSVLSGRNQPQHFGDGTRLSIL.

In nucleotides, the CDR3 is TGTGCCACCAGCAGAGAACGGGCGGGGGGATACTACGAGCAGTACTTC. Protein product: CATSRERAGGYYEQYF. The chain links TRBV15 to TRBJ2-7, with 8 bases aligning to TRBD2. The length of the CDR3 is 16 residues. V lost 0 bases to trimming and J lost 3 bases; unmatched junction nucleotides: 7. Germline V gene sequence: CDR1 LNHNV, CDR2 YYDKDF (reference sequence).

This rearrangement joins TRBV5-1 to TRBJ2-1; maybe TRBD1 (5 bases). The CDR3 contains 16 residues. V gave up 2 bases and J gave up 2 bases, with 14 bases separating them. Germline V gives CDR1 SGHRS, CDR2 YFSETQ. The CDR3 spells CASSLSVVGPYNEQFF. DNA for the CDR3: TGCGCCAGCAGCTTAAGCGTCGTGGGGCCCTACAATGAGCAGTTCTTC.

This clonotype was found a few times. The J gene is TRBJ1-1, the V gene TRBV4-1; the D gene is possibly TRBD1 (5 bases). The CDR3 length is 15 residues. V shed 0 bases and J shed 5 bases, with 13 bases lying between them. Looked up from germline, CDR1 is MGHRA and CDR2 is YSYEKL. CDR3 in amino acids: CASSQDLRGSTEAFF. CDR3 DNA sequence: TGCGCCAGCAGCCAAGATCTTCGGGGGAGTACTGAAGCTTTCTTT.

Here the CDR3 reads CAISDRTAVGETQYF. The CDR3, as DNA: TGTGCCATCAGTGACCGCACGGCGGTTGGAGAGACCCAGTACTTC. The chain carries TRBV10-3 and TRBJ2-5; no firm D call. The germline CDR1 and CDR2 sequences are ENHRY and SYGVKD. The CDR3 runs 15 residues. V was cut by 3 bases and J by 4 bases, with 15 bases left in between.

This clonotype occurred many times. The chain has TRBV2 and TRBJ2-7; D gene uncertain. The V and J ends lost 4 bases and 13 bases respectively, with 23 bases between them. This CDR3 spans 14 amino acids. Germline V gene data show CDR1 as SNHLY and CDR2 as FYNNEI. CDR3 sequence: CASSVGYEQPRIYF. The CDR3, as DNA: TGTGCCAGCAGTGTCGGCTACGAACAGCCGCGCATTTACTTC.

This clonotype came up many times. V is TRBV7-9 and J is TRBJ2-7; 10 bases are shared with TRBD2. The CDR3 runs 16 residues. Germline V gene lookup returns CDR1 SEHNR and CDR2 FQNEAQ (reference sequence). Trimming removed 6 bases from V and 5 bases from J; junction bases left unmatched: 13. The CDR3 nucleotides read TGTGCCAGCAGACCCCGAACTAGCGGGGTTTGGGACGAGCAGTACTTC. Its protein product is CASRPRTSGVWDEQYF. Supplemented by reference TRBV7-9 and TRBJ2-7, the full variable domain reads DTGVSQNPRHKITKRGQNVTFRCDPISEHNRLYWYRQTLGQGPEFLTYFQNEAQLEKSRLLSDRFSAERPKGSFSTLEIQRTEQGDSAMYLCASRPRTSGVWDEQYFGPGTRLTVT.

A word on this clonotype: A much larger clonotype is one base distant, so this may be a read error. The chain recombines TRBV11-2 with TRBJ2-1, with 9 bases that match TRBD2. There are 17 residues in the CDR3. The germline CDR1 and CDR2 sequences are SGHAT and FQNNGV. The J segment lost 4 bases and the V segment lost 2 bases, leaving 9 bases of the junction unmatched. DNA of the CDR3: TGTGCCAGCAGCTTATACTCCGCTAGCGGGGTGTACAATGAGCAGTTCTTC. Its translation: CASSLYSASGVYNEQFF. Based on the CDR3 plus reference TRBV11-2 and TRBJ2-1, the full variable domain is EAGVAQSPRYKIIEKRQSVAFWCNPISGHATLYWYQQILGQGPKLLIQFQNNGVVDDSQLPKDRFSAERLKGVDSTLKIQPAKLEDSAVYLCASSLYSASGVYNEQFFGPGTRLTVL.

This clonotype was recorded at least ten times. This sequence joins TRBV7-2 and TRBJ2-2, with 10 bases that match TRBD2. Per the germline V gene, CDR1 is SGHTA and CDR2 is FQGNSA. This CDR3 has 17 amino acids. The trim removed 5 bases at V and 7 bases at J, leaving 13 bases unmatched. The CDR3 DNA follows: TGTGCCAGCAGCCCCGGAGGAGCGGGGGGGCGGGTCGGGGAGCTGTTTTTT. Encoded protein: CASSPGGAGGRVGELFF.